This T cell receptor beta chain was retrieved from a study of T-cell memory formation after mild COVID-19. The table lists this clonotype with a few counts. The CDR3 has 13 residues. The germline V gene encodes CDR1 MNHEY and CDR2 SVGAGI. Trimming took 6 bases from V and 6 from J, leaving 11 bases between them. TCRdb fed the 5' RACE reads into MiXCR, producing one record per CDR3 protein. There are 350,000 or so distinct CDR3 sequences in the sample; roughly 20% occur only once, and 21% lies in the top ten. The sequenced material came from PBMCs or a T cell subset sorted from them (not recorded which). The chain links TRBV6-5 to TRBJ2-2; D remains unclear. The receptor was derived from a man younger than 35 who had mild COVID-19 (a few samples of this study predate the infection). Cell type and time point are not known. The CDR3 DNA follows: TGTGCCAGCAGCCAAGGGTATGCCGGGGAGCTGTTTTTT. Translation gives CASSQGYAGELFF.